The following is a TCR beta chain sequence with its context. This specimen belongs to a study of identical twins. One entry per CDR3 protein, called by TCRdb with MiXCR from the 5' RACE reads. Counted here are under 800,000 distinct CDR3 sequences, 20% to 25% occurring once; the ten biggest clones make up 4.3%. Trimming took off 2 bases at V and 5 bases at J, with 9 bases between the two ends. The germline V gene has CDR1 ENHRY and CDR2 SYGVKD. This CDR3 spans 13 amino acids. The sample also formed part of further work on T cells expressing NK-cell markers. That source adds: Sorted T-cell subsets CD3+CD56+NKG2C+, CD3+CD56+NKG2C- and CD3+CD56-NKG2C+ were TCR beta-sequenced. Seven of the eight sequenced donors were HCMV-seropositive; one was seronegative. A range of about 1.0-7.0% of CD8+ T cells consisted of dominant NKG2C+ clonotypes in 5 to 7 donors. Several donors showed these clonotypes also leading the CD3+CD56-NKG2C+ fraction.

The receptor was derived from a woman aged 18-29 years in good health. The chain couples TRBV10-3 to TRBJ1-2; D is ambiguous. Sequenced: PBMCs. In nucleotides, the CDR3 is TGTGCCATCAGTGAGAGACGCGTTTATGGCTACACCTTC. Protein sequence: CAISERRVYGYTF.